The 27 T cell receptor beta chains listed next were all sequenced from one sample in a study of blood T cell repertoires in COVID-19. Assay: immunoSEQ multiplex PCR; the TCRdb copy retains only in-frame clones and omits some. The table includes a few hundred thousand clones, roughly nine tenths detected once. The sample consisted of peripheral blood. These receptors were obtained from a young man with active or convalescent COVID-19.

This clone occurred once. This chain joins TRBV10-3 and TRBJ2-7; D may be TRBD1 (5 bases). Germline CDR1 and CDR2: ENHRY and SYGVKD. Trimming left V 0 bases short and J 4 bases short, with 13 bases between. The length of the CDR3 is 15 residues. CDR3 nucleotide sequence: TGTGCCATCAGTGAGTCGGACACAAGAATTTACGAGCAGTACTTC. Translated: CAISESDTRIYEQYF.

The chain uses TRBV29-1 and TRBJ2-7; the match to TRBD1 covers 8 bases. The CDR3 consists of 15 residues. Germline-derived CDR1 and CDR2 are SQVTM and ANQGSEA. The junction had 8 bases not matched to a gene; V was cut back by 4 bases and J by 0 bases. CDR3 in DNA: TGCAGCGTTGGGGGGACAGGCAGTAACTCCTACGAGCAGTACTTC. Translating gives CSVGGTGSNSYEQYF.

The gene calls are TRBV12-5 and TRBJ2-1; 8 bases map to TRBD1. J was trimmed by 2 bases and V by 1 base; bases with no gene match: 10. This CDR3 has 18 amino acids. Germline V CDR1 and CDR2: LGHNT, FRNRAP. CDR3 protein: CASGLGQGPNHPYNEQFF. The CDR3 DNA reads as TGTGCTAGTGGTTTGGGACAGGGGCCCAACCACCCCTACAATGAGCAGTTCTTC.

The chain uses TRBV7-2 and TRBJ1-2; TRBD1 is a possible D gene (6 bases). Trimming stripped 5 bases from V and 3 bases from J, with 16 bases between. Germline loops: CDR1 SGHTA, CDR2 FQGNSA. The CDR3 is 15 residues long. The CDR3 sequence: CASSIDRSSDYGYTF. CDR3 coding DNA: TGTGCCAGCAGCATCGACAGGAGCTCTGACTATGGCTACACCTTC.

V gene TRBV5-4 combines with J gene TRBJ2-1; possibly TRBD2 for D (5 bases). Trimming removed 4 bases from V and 0 bases from J, with 17 bases in between. Germline loops: CDR1 SGHNT, CDR2 YYREEE (reference sequence). CDR3 length equals 17 residues. DNA of the CDR3: TGTGCCAGCAGCCCGACGACTACTACCCGCTCCTACAATGAGCAGTTCTTC. It codes for CASSPTTTTRSYNEQFF.

This clone has a single count. The rearrangement joins TRBV7-8 to TRBJ2-5; the match to TRBD2 covers 9 bases. The germline V gene has CDR1 SGHVS and CDR2 FQNEAQ. The J segment lost 2 bases and the V segment lost 5 bases, leaving 12 bases of the junction unmatched. The CDR3 loop spans 17 amino acids. In DNA, the CDR3 is TGTGCCAGCAGCCCCAGGCCCGCGGGGGGGCCTCAAGAGACCCAGTACTTC. Its translation is CASSPRPAGGPQETQYF.

The rearrangement links TRBV4-3 to TRBJ2-5, with a tentative D call TRBD1 (6 bases). The CDR3 loop spans 16 amino acids. CDR1 is LGHNA and CDR2 is YSLEER in the germline V gene. Between the trimmed V and J ends, which lost 0 bases and 2 bases, there was a span of 13 bases. CDR3 DNA: TGCGCCAGCAGCCAAGATATTGGACAGTATCAAGAGACCCAGTACTTC. It specifies CASSQDIGQYQETQYF.

The chain has TRBV10-3 and TRBJ1-1; D possibly corresponds to TRBD1 (6 bases). V gave up 6 bases and J gave up 6 bases, with 20 bases separating them. CDR1 and CDR2 (germline): ENHRY, SYGVKD. This CDR3 comprises 15 residues. CDR3 region: CAIRQLRGGGSEAFF. CDR3 nucleotides: TGTGCCATCAGGCAACTCAGGGGCGGCGGCTCTGAAGCTTTCTTT.

The J gene is TRBJ1-4, the V gene TRBV7-2; 7 nucleotides line up with TRBD1. This CDR3 contains 13 residues. Germline CDR1 is SGHTA and CDR2 is FQGNSA. The V and J ends lost 5 bases and 5 bases, in that order; junction bases with no gene match: 2. For the CDR3, the DNA is TGTGCCAGCAGCCCGACAGGGAATGAAAAACTGTTTTTT. It is translated as CASSPTGNEKLFF.

The genes are TRBV11-1 and TRBJ2-7, with D uncertain. CDR3 length equals 15 residues. V lost 1 base and J lost 7, with 17 bases in between. Per the germline V gene, CDR1 is SGHAT and CDR2 is FQDESV (reference sequence). CDR3 sequence: CASSLVRSTNGEQYF. CDR3 in DNA: TGTGCCAGCAGCTTAGTCAGGTCAACGAATGGGGAGCAGTACTTC.

The rearrangement links TRBV7-2 to TRBJ1-5, with a weak D call TRBD1 (6 bases). Germline loops: CDR1 SGHTA, CDR2 FQGNSA. This CDR3 is 14 amino acids long. The V end lost 1 base, the J end lost 6 bases, and 10 bases lay between the germline ends. Here the CDR3 reads CASSLEGVTQPQHF. The CDR3 DNA is TGTGCCAGCAGCTTAGAGGGGGTCACTCAGCCCCAGCATTTT.

The chain uses TRBV14 and TRBJ2-1, with D possibly matching TRBD2 (6 bases). The length of the CDR3 is 15 residues. CDR1 and CDR2 (germline): SGHDN, FVKESK. Trimming took 3 bases from V and 6 from J, leaving 15 bases between them. CDR3 sequence reads: CASSQSRWEANEQFF. The CDR3 DNA sequence: TGTGCCAGCAGCCAGAGTCGGTGGGAGGCCAATGAGCAGTTCTTC.

V gene TRBV29-1 combines with J gene TRBJ1-1; D gene ambiguous. There are 11 residues in the CDR3. Between the trimmed V and J ends, which lost 0 bases and 10 bases, there was a span of 9 bases. Germline V gene lookup returns CDR1 SQVTM and CDR2 ANQGSEA. As DNA, the CDR3 is TGCAGCGTTGAAGACAGCCGGGTAGCTTTCTTT. Translated: CSVEDSRVAFF.

This chain connects TRBV14 to TRBJ1-4; perhaps TRBD1 as D (6 bases). This CDR3 spans 16 amino acids. The V gene lost 4 bases and the J gene lost 3 bases, with 15 bases spanning the gap. Germline CDR1 and CDR2: SGHDN and FVKESK. The CDR3 here is CASSRFQGRANEKLFF. CDR3 nucleotide sequence: TGTGCCAGCAGCCGGTTCCAGGGGAGGGCTAATGAAAAACTGTTTTTT.

This chain joins TRBV5-1 and TRBJ2-3; D not certain. The CDR3 length is 16 residues. V lost 2 bases to trimming and J lost 3 bases, with 16 bases between them. Germline V gene data show CDR1 as SGHRS and CDR2 as YFSETQ. In nucleotides, the CDR3 is TGCGCCAGCAGCTTAAACTCCTATCAAGTGACAGATACGCAGTATTTT. Protein product: CASSLNSYQVTDTQYF.

In its sample, this clone was seen once. The chain links TRBV4-3 to TRBJ2-3; perhaps TRBD1 as D (6 bases). The CDR3 loop spans 16 amino acids. In germline, CDR1 is LGHNA, CDR2 YSLEER. Between the trimmed V and J ends, which lost 0 bases and 3 bases, there was a span of 13 bases. The CDR3 loop reads CASSQDQGPGTDTQYF. CDR3 nucleotides: TGCGCCAGCAGCCAAGACCAGGGGCCAGGGACAGATACGCAGTATTTT.

This rearrangement joins TRBV10-1 to TRBJ2-3; 12 positions agree with TRBD2. In germline, CDR1 is WNHNN, CDR2 SYGVQD (reference sequence). V dropped 4 bases and J dropped 2; count of bases not matched to a gene: 7. CDR3 length: 17 residues. CDR3 protein: CASSGSGTSGSTDTQYF. In DNA, the CDR3 is TGCGCCAGCAGTGGATCGGGGACTAGCGGGTCCACAGATACGCAGTATTTT.

This chain links TRBV19 with TRBJ2-2, with 13 nucleotides matching TRBD2. With 5 bases clipped from V and 6 bases from J, the junction kept 9 bases outside the gene matches. This CDR3 has 17 amino acids. The germline V gene has CDR1 LNHDA and CDR2 SQIVND (reference sequence). The CDR3 nucleotides read TGTGCCAGTAGTGTGACTAGCGGGAGGCCCCTAGCCGGGGAGCTGTTTTTT. Translation gives CASSVTSGRPLAGELFF.

The chain links TRBV10-3 to TRBJ2-5; 8 positions match TRBD2. The junction had 10 bases not matched to a gene; V was cut back by 3 bases and J by 7 bases. CDR1 and CDR2 from the germline V gene are ENHRY and SYGVKD. CDR3 length equals 15 residues. For the CDR3, the DNA is TGTGCCATCAGTGATGTCGGGGGGGATCGTGGGACCCAGTACTTC. Encoded protein: CAISDVGGDRGTQYF.

This chain uses TRBV2 with TRBJ2-2, with D perhaps TRBD1 (6 bases). The CDR3 covers 14 residues. The germline V gene encodes CDR1 SNHLY and CDR2 FYNNEI. V was clipped by 8 bases and J by 9 bases, with 19 bases between them. The CDR3 region is CASRDSQGNRELFF. The CDR3 DNA reads as TGTGCCAGCCGAGACTCACAGGGTAACAGGGAGCTGTTTTTT. Full variable domain (outside the CDR3, taken from reference TRBV2 and TRBJ2-2): EPEVTQTPSHQVTQMGQEVILRCVPISNHLYFYWYRQILGQKVEFLVSFYNNEISEKSEIFDDQFSVERPDGSNFTLKIRSTKLEDSAMYFCASRDSQGNRELFFGEGSRLTVL.

The V gene is TRBV6-2 or TRBV6-3, the J gene TRBJ1-1; tentatively, D is TRBD1 (6 bases). Trimming removed 2 bases from V and 5 bases from J, with 12 bases in between. Germline V gives CDR1 MNHEY, CDR2 SVGEGT. This CDR3 is built from 14 residues. The CDR3 loop reads CASSYSSGDTEAFF. The CDR3 DNA reads TGTGCCAGCAGTTACAGTTCAGGGGATACTGAAGCTTTCTTT.

This clone was counted only a few times. The chain employs TRBV19 and TRBJ1-6, with D possibly being TRBD1 (5 bases). Trimming removed 3 bases from V and 7 bases from J, with 19 bases in between. The CDR3 has 17 amino acids. Germline CDR1 is LNHDA and CDR2 is SQIVND (reference sequence). In DNA, the CDR3 is TGTGCCAGTAGTATTTTTGGAGGGGCAAGGCAAAATTCACCCCTCCACTTT. Translation: CASSIFGGARQNSPLHF.

V and J are TRBV18 and TRBJ1-1; D is ambiguous. The CDR3 has 16 residues. V lost 3 bases and J lost 4, with 18 bases in between. Germline V gene sequence: CDR1 KGHSH, CDR2 LQKENI. CDR3 sequence: CASSPKVGGVGTEAFF. In DNA, the CDR3 is TGTGCCAGCTCACCCAAAGTAGGCGGGGTGGGCACTGAAGCTTTCTTT.

This chain connects TRBV5-1 to TRBJ2-3; a possible D gene is TRBD2 (6 bases). This CDR3 contains 17 residues. The germline CDR1 and CDR2 sequences are SGHRS and YFSETQ. V was shortened by 4 bases and J by 1 base, with 19 bases between the two germline ends. In DNA form, the CDR3 reads TGCGCCAGCAGCCCTGGGTTATTGCGGGGACGCACAGATACGCAGTATTTT. Amino acid sequence: CASSPGLLRGRTDTQYF.

This chain joins TRBV6-2 or TRBV6-3 and TRBJ2-7, with 10 bases matching TRBD2. Germline V lookup: CDR1 MNHEY, CDR2 SVGEGT. J lost 3 bases, V lost 6 bases, and 8 bases had no gene match. The CDR3 is 15 amino acids. The chain's CDR3 is CASSATSGIFYEQYF. CDR3 sequence (DNA): TGTGCCAGCAGCGCAACTAGCGGGATTTTCTACGAGCAGTACTTC.

The chain uses TRBV29-1 and TRBJ2-1, with 14 nucleotides matching TRBD2. Germline V CDR1 and CDR2: SQVTM, ANQGSEA. V lost 6 bases, J lost 6 bases, and 19 bases stayed unmatched. The CDR3 has 19 residues. CDR3 amino acids: CSVKKRLAGGVTYINEQFF. The DNA of the CDR3 is TGCAGCGTCAAAAAAAGACTAGCGGGAGGGGTAACTTATATCAATGAGCAGTTCTTC.

The chain has TRBV4-1 and TRBJ2-7; D gene uncertain. The CDR3 consists of 14 residues. Deletions cut 3 bases from V and 0 bases from J, with 9 bases between. Per the germline V gene, CDR1 is MGHRA and CDR2 is YSYEKL. CDR3 amino acids: CASSHPVRSYEQYF. The CDR3 DNA sequence: TGCGCCAGCAGCCATCCAGTACGCTCCTACGAGCAGTACTTC.